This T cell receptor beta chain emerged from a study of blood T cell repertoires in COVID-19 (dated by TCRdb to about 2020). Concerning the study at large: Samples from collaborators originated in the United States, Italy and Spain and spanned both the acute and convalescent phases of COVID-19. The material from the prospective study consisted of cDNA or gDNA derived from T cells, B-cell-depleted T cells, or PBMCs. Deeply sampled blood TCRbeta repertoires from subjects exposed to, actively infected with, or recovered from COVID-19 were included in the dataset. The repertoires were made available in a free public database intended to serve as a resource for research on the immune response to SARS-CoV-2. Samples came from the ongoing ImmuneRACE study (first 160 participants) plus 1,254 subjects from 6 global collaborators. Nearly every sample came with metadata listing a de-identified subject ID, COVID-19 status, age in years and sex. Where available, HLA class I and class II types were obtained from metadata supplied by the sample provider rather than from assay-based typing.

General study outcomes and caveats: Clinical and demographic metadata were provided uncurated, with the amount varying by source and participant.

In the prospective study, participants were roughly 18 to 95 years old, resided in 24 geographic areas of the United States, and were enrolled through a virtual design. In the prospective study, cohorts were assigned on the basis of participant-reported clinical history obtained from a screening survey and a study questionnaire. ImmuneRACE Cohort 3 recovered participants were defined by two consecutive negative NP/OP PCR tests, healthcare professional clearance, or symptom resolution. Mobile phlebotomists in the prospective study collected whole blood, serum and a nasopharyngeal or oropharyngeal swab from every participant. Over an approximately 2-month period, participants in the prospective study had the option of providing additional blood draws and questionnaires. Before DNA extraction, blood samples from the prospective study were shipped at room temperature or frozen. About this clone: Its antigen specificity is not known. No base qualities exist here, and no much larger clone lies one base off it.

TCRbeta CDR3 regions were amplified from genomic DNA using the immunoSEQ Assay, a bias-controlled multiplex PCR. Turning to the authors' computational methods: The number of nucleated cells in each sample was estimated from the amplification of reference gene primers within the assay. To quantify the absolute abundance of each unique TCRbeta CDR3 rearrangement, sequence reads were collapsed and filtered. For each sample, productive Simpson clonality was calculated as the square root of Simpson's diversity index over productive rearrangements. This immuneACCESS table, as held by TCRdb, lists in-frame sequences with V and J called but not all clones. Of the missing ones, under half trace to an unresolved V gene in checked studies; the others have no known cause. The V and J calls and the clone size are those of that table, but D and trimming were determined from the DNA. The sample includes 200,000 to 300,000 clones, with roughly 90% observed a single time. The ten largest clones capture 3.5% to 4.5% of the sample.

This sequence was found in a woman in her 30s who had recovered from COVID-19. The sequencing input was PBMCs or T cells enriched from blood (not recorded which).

The DNA is as follows: TGTGCCACCAGTGATCCCGGGAGAGTAACCGGGGAGCTGTTTTTT. Its protein reads: CATSDPGRVTGELFF. The rearranged chain carries TRBV24-1 and TRBJ2-2; TRBD2 might be the D gene, on 6 matching bases. The CDR3 covers 15 residues, taking in both the cysteine and the phenylalanine. The kept DNA is CDR3 alone, 45 bases in frame from the first base. V is clipped by 3 bases and J by 5 bases, and the sequence between their germline boundaries is 12 bases long. Per the germline V gene, KGHDR is the CDR1 and SFDVKD is the CDR2.